This T cell receptor (beta chain) appears in the sequencing data of a study of control samples from healthy donors and cancer patients. Some clones are missing from TCRdb's copy, which holds only in-frame ones; the method was immunoSEQ multiplex PCR. The table has about 86,000 clones, 85% to 90% seen once. Sequenced: PBMCs. This receptor was taken from a woman aged 45-59 years with colorectal cancer.

CDR3 DNA sequence: TGCGCCAGCAGCTTATGGGACCAAGACACTGAAGCTTTCTTT. Protein product: CASSLWDQDTEAFF. The chain joins TRBV5-1 to TRBJ1-1; tentative D call: TRBD1 (5 bases). V lost 2 bases, J lost 3 bases, and 11 bases lay in between. The CDR3 covers 14 residues. Germline values: CDR1 SGHRS, CDR2 YFSETQ.